This TCR beta chain emerged from a study of CD8 T cells in ankylosing spondylitis. Regarding the study as a whole: Blood of patients with ankylosing spondylitis appeared to be characterized by a TCR beta motif of several highly homologous variants. Reportedly, disease-linked clones are significantly enriched in ankylosing spondylitis patients' matched synovial fluid. Relatively scarce in peripheral blood, disease-linked clones were CD8+.

Trimming cost V 4 bases and J 9 bases; bases outside gene matches: 5. This CDR3 has 13 residues. It was by quantitative 5'-RACE with molecular barcodes that TCR beta libraries were made. One entry per CDR3 protein, called by TCRdb with MiXCR from the 5' RACE reads. The repertoire consists of 350,000 to 450,000 distinct CDR3 sequences, with roughly 20% occurring once and the leading ten covering about an eighth. This clonotype showed up just a few times. Its specificity is unknown. The TCR was taken from a male donor with ankylosing spondylitis or in good health (not recorded which). The V gene is TRBV12-3 or TRBV12-4, the J gene TRBJ2-4; 8 bases map to TRBD1. The sequenced material came from blood, either unsorted or a sorted T cell fraction (not recorded which). CDR3 DNA sequence: TGTGCCAGCAGTTCAGGGGGCAGGAGCATTCAGTACTTC. Amino acids: CASSSGGRSIQYF.